This entry is about one T cell receptor (beta chain). Its recognized antigen is unknown. No base qualities exist here, and no much larger clone lies one base off it. This record comes from a study of T cell responses to AZD1222 COVID-19 vaccine (dated by TCRdb to the early 2020s). Broadly, across the study: TCR sequencing was performed for roughly 240 trial participants, of whom about 200 were given two doses of AZD1222 and 26 were given two doses of MenACWY control vaccine. Trial participants were enrolled into age subgroups of 18-55, 56-69 and 70-plus years, which contained about 160, 30 and 59 TCR-sequenced participants, respectively.

The paper's findings and limits, for the study overall: In the small 56-69-year group, the increase in depth fell short of significance, most likely because of low power. Because no day 14 peak-response samples were available, repertoires were characterized only after the peak T cell response. Nearly half of unique spike-specific TCRs reportedly recognized epitopes outside regions mutated in the B.1.351 and B.1.1.7 variants. Only five to seven AZD1222 recipients were SARS-CoV-2 seropositive at baseline, limiting conclusions about previously exposed vaccinees. The whole spike protein was spanned by vaccine-associated CD4 TCRs, and dominant responses were seen in regions 160-218 and 743-854. A significant rise in spike-specific TCR breadth and depth was observed after two AZD1222 doses relative to day 0 and relative to MenACWY recipients. Most participants were white British and females outnumbered males, and the authors suggested that clonal diversity may have been underestimated.

The meaning of the sample's time point label: about 28 days (+/-7) after the second vaccine dose. AZD1222 recipients given second doses at about 4 weeks or at about 12 weeks were pooled, since spike-specific TCR depth and breadth were not found to differ between the two schedules. Samples from vaccinated people were obtained from the UK trials COV001 and COV002, which included a single-blind randomized controlled phase 2/3 trial of AZD1222 (ChAdOx1 nCoV-19) in healthy adults. For TCRbeta chain sequencing, PBMC samples were collected from trial participants at day 0 and at day 28 after the second dose. CDR1 SNHLY and CDR2 FYNNEI are derived from the germline V gene. Deletion took 0 bases off V and 5 bases off J, with a span of 16 bases between the germline ends. From cysteine to phenylalanine, the CDR3 is 16 amino acids long. Left in the record is the CDR3 DNA by itself, 48 bases read in frame from the first base.

The CDR3 regions of human TCRbeta chains were analyzed by immunosequencing. For the original study's pipeline: TCRs in the repertoires were compared against a reference library of SARS-CoV-2-specific TCRs that had been generated with the MIRA antigen-specificity platform. Breadth was defined as the fraction of unique TCRs that were SARS-CoV-2-associated. Depth was defined as the fraction of total T cells that were SARS-CoV-2-associated. Using the MIRA data, every spike-specific TCR was mapped to the spike region that the TCR reacted to and assigned to either a CD4 or a CD8 class. Log10-transformed breadth and depth values were compared by one-way ANOVA with Sidak's multiple comparisons tests. Imported from immuneACCESS, the table was reduced by TCRdb to in-frame sequences with V and J called. These copies leave out some clones; in studies compared against another copy, an unresolved V gene accounts for under half, and the cause of the remainder is not known. The V and J calls and clone size are taken from that table; D and trimming were inferred from the DNA. The sample data list about 80,000 clones, and 70% to 90% of these were observed just once. The top ten constitute under 11% of the sample.

The material was peripheral blood, obtained 28 days after the second AZD1222 dose. The sequence came from an adult who received the AZD1222 COVID-19 vaccine. The V and J segments used are TRBV2 and TRBJ2-5, with the identity of the D gene unclear. The sequenced DNA is TGTGCCAGCAGTGAAGCCTGGCTAGGTAGTAAGGAGACCCAGTACTTC. Its translation is CASSEAWLGSKETQYF.